The next 21 T cell receptor beta chains were all read from a single sample in a study of CD8 T cells in Susac syndrome. Random hexamers were used to reverse transcribe about 0.45 to 1 ug of RNA. MiXCR was run by TCRdb on the immunoSEQ multiplex PCR reads, yielding one entry per CDR3 protein. Here the sample spans 150,000 to 200,000 distinct CDR3 sequences, about 94% being singletons. The material sequenced was CD4+ T cells from PBMCs. These receptors were collected from a human donor in good health.

The chain carries TRBV5-1 and TRBJ2-5; D is possibly TRBD1 (6 bases). The V end was cut by 3 bases, the J end by 3 bases, with 15 bases between. Germline V CDR1 and CDR2: SGHRS, YFSETQ. This CDR3 is built from 15 residues. The CDR3 reads CASSSLSDREETQYF. DNA of the CDR3: TGCGCCAGCAGCTCGCTCTCGGACAGAGAAGAGACCCAGTACTTC.

This clonotype was observed a single time. V is TRBV20-1 and J is TRBJ2-3; 12 nucleotides line up with TRBD1. Germline lookup yields CDR1 DFQATT and CDR2 SNEGSKA (reference sequence). The V gene end was trimmed by 4 bases and the J gene end by 1 base; junction bases not matched to a gene: 3. This CDR3 spans 15 amino acids. CDR3: CSAKGQGAGTDTQYF. The CDR3 region has the DNA TGCAGTGCTAAGGGACAGGGGGCCGGCACAGATACGCAGTATTTT.

V is TRBV20-1 and J is TRBJ1-2; TRBD1 might be the D (6 bases). The germline V gene encodes CDR1 DFQATT and CDR2 SNEGSKA (reference sequence). Trimming removed 5 bases from V and 8 bases from J, with 21 bases in between. The CDR3 has 14 amino acids. The CDR3 spells CSAGGDPGARGYTF. The CDR3 DNA reads as TGCAGTGCTGGAGGGGATCCGGGGGCGAGAGGCTACACCTTC.

In nucleotides, the CDR3 is TGTGCCAGTAGTACGGGGACAGGGCAGTACTTC. Amino acids: CASSTGTGQYF. V gene TRBV19 combines with J gene TRBJ2-7, with TRBD1 matching 8 bases. The trim removed 4 bases at V and 9 bases at J, leaving 2 bases unmatched. The CDR3 is 11 residues long. Germline CDR1 reads LNHDA; CDR2 reads SQIVND (reference sequence).

This rearrangement joins TRBV20-1 to TRBJ1-2; D may be TRBD1 (5 bases). Per the germline V gene, CDR1 is DFQATT and CDR2 is SNEGSKA (reference sequence). Trimming cost V 0 bases and J 8 bases, with 16 bases left between them. CDR3 length equals 14 residues. The CDR3 protein is CSARDSRGTSGYTF. CDR3 sequence (DNA): TGCAGTGCTAGAGATAGCCGGGGGACGAGCGGCTACACCTTC.

As DNA, the CDR3 is TGTGCCAGCAGTACTAGACTAGCGAGCGCCGGGGAGCTGTTTTTT. The encoded protein is CASSTRLASAGELFF. The J gene is TRBJ2-2, the V gene TRBV6-6; 8 nucleotides agree with TRBD2. The trim removed 5 bases at V and 6 bases at J, leaving 8 bases unmatched. CDR1 is MNHNY, CDR2 SVGAGI, per germline (reference sequence). This CDR3 is 15 amino acids long.

The genes are TRBV7-9 and TRBJ2-3, with TRBD2 identical over 8 bases. Germline V CDR1 and CDR2: SEHNR, FQNEAQ (reference sequence). Germline trimming cut 4 bases from V and 5 bases from J; bases unmatched to any gene: 11. The CDR3 runs 16 residues. The CDR3 DNA reads as TGTGCCAGCAGCTCCGTAATTAGCGGGGTGCAAGATACGCAGTATTTT. Translated: CASSSVISGVQDTQYF.

The sample holds one count of this clonotype. This chain uses TRBV29-1 with TRBJ2-3, with D perhaps matching TRBD2 (7 bases). The CDR3 has 16 residues. Looked up from germline, CDR1 is SQVTM and CDR2 is ANQGSEA. V gave up 0 bases and J gave up 2 bases, with 15 bases separating them. CDR3 coding DNA: TGCAGCGTTGAAGATCGTCCCGGGGGGCTCACAGATACGCAGTATTTT. It yields the protein CSVEDRPGGLTDTQYF.

The chain couples TRBV3-1 to TRBJ2-5; no clear D gene. The CDR3 spans 9 residues. CDR1 and CDR2 (germline): LGHDT, YNNKEL (reference sequence). Trimming removed 10 bases from V and 5 bases from J, with 5 bases in between. The CDR3 loop is CATGETQYF. The CDR3 bases are TGTGCCACCGGGGAGACCCAGTACTTC.

The rearrangement joins TRBV6-6 to TRBJ2-3; 9 bases match TRBD1. The CDR3 has 13 amino acids. With 7 bases clipped from V and 3 bases from J, the junction kept 2 bases outside the gene matches. Germline CDR1 is MNHNY and CDR2 is SVGAGI (reference sequence). This CDR3 is CASTDRGTDTQYF. CDR3 sequence (DNA): TGTGCCAGCACCGACAGGGGGACAGATACGCAGTATTTT.

J is TRBJ2-2 and V is TRBV7-9; D is unresolved. Germline V gives CDR1 SEHNR, CDR2 FQNEAQ (reference sequence). The CDR3 has 13 residues. Between the trimmed V and J ends, which lost 2 bases and 6 bases, there was a span of 7 bases. Written as DNA, the CDR3 is TGTGCCAGCAGCTTAAATGAGGCCGGGGAGCTGTTTTTT. It is translated as CASSLNEAGELFF. The full variable domain, its missing parts supplied by reference TRBV7-9 and TRBJ2-2, is DTGVSQNPRHKITKRGQNVTFRCDPISEHNRLYWYRQTLGQGPEFLTYFQNEAQLEKSRLLSDRFSAERPKGSFSTLEIQRTEQGDSAMYLCASSLNEAGELFFGEGSRLTVL.

This rearrangement joins TRBV25-1 to TRBJ1-3; D is uncertain. CDR1 and CDR2 from the germline V gene are MGHDK and SYGVNS. The CDR3 spans 14 residues. The germline V and J ends were trimmed by 8 bases and 3 bases, with 14 bases remaining between them. CDR3 bases: TGTGCCAGCGGGCCCTCTGGAGGTGGAAACACCATATATTTT. Its protein product is CASGPSGGGNTIYF.

The J gene is TRBJ2-5, the V gene TRBV5-4; 9 positions agree with TRBD2. The germline gives CDR1 SGHNT, CDR2 YYREEE (reference sequence). The ends lost 4 bases at V and 5 bases at J; junction bases unmatched: 18. The CDR3 has 18 amino acids. The CDR3 reads CASSGGAFAGGRRETQYF. DNA of the CDR3: TGTGCCAGCAGCGGAGGGGCCTTTGCGGGGGGGCGGCGGGAGACCCAGTACTTC.

The chain recombines TRBV6-7 with TRBJ2-1; D is undetermined. TRBV6-7 is given ORF status, its function remaining uncertain. The CDR3 sequence is 16 residues long. The ends were cut back, 7 bases at V and 3 bases at J, with 19 bases in the middle. The CDR3 is CASKAPPRFNYNEQFF. DNA for the CDR3: TGTGCCAGCAAAGCCCCGCCCCGGTTTAACTACAATGAGCAGTTCTTC.

V and J are TRBV27 and TRBJ1-5, with a weak D call TRBD1 (5 bases). From germline, CDR1 is MNHEY and CDR2 SMNVEV (reference sequence). The CDR3 covers 21 residues. Trimming shortened V by 3 bases and J by 0 bases, and 27 bases separated the two germline ends. Here the CDR3 reads CASSFRRGETPRGYSNQPQHF. CDR3 DNA: TGTGCCAGCAGTTTTCGCCGGGGGGAGACCCCCCGGGGTTATAGCAATCAGCCCCAGCATTTT.

The chain has TRBV24-1 and TRBJ1-2; D remains unclear. CDR1 is KGHDR, CDR2 SFDVKD, per germline. With 0 bases removed from V and 7 bases from J, the gap between germline ends came to 8 bases. This CDR3 is built from 13 residues. The CDR3 nucleotides read TGTGCCACCAGTGATTTGTCCTCGGGTGGCTACACCTTC. Its translation is CATSDLSSGGYTF.

This clonotype appeared a single time. This chain links TRBV9 with TRBJ2-7; perhaps D is TRBD1 or TRBD2 (6 bases each). The CDR3 has 14 residues. The germline CDR1 and CDR2 sequences are SGDLS and YYNGEE. V lost 1 base and J 5 bases, leaving 13 bases between the germline ends. The CDR3 reads CASSVTPRGHEQYF. For the CDR3, the DNA is TGTGCCAGCAGCGTAACCCCACGGGGGCACGAGCAGTACTTC.

The chain carries TRBV25-1 and TRBJ1-1, with unresolved D. The CDR3 is made up of 14 amino acids. Between the trimmed V and J ends, which lost 1 base and 1 base, there was a span of 7 bases. CDR1 is MGHDK, CDR2 SYGVNS, per germline. CDR3 sequence reads: CASSELRQNTEAFF. The CDR3 nucleotides are TGTGCCAGCAGTGAATTACGACAGAACACTGAAGCTTTCTTT.

V gene TRBV11-2 combines with J gene TRBJ1-6, with no clear D. In germline, CDR1 is SGHAT, CDR2 FQNNGV. Deletions cut 1 base from V and 7 bases from J, with 5 bases between. The CDR3 covers 13 residues. CDR3: CASSLVENSPLHF. CDR3 nucleotide sequence: TGTGCCAGCAGCTTAGTGGAAAATTCACCCCTCCACTTT.

The V call is TRBV7-2, the J call TRBJ2-7; TRBD2 matches at 13 bases. With V trimmed by 3 bases and J by 9 bases, 8 bases remained unmatched. This CDR3 is 15 amino acids long. The germline CDR1 and CDR2 sequences are SGHTA and FQGNSA. The CDR3 bases are TGTGCCAGCAGCTTCTCCAGACTAGCGGGGGGACGGCAGTACTTC. This codes for CASSFSRLAGGRQYF.

This chain connects TRBV9 to TRBJ1-1; D not resolved. Germline CDR1 is SGDLS and CDR2 is YYNGEE. V lost 2 bases to trimming and J lost 3 bases, with 8 bases between them. The CDR3 runs to 13 residues. The chain's CDR3 is CASSVDGYTEAFF. CDR3 nucleotides: TGTGCCAGCAGCGTGGACGGGTACACTGAAGCTTTCTTT.